Listed below are T cell receptor beta chains from one sample, sequenced in a study of blood T cells in healthy people across ages. TCRdb reprocessed the 5' RACE reads with MiXCR, giving one entry per CDR3 protein. The table records 750,000 to 950,000 distinct CDR3 sequences, roughly 24% of them present only once. These data were also reused for a study on T cells of mothers and their children.

The sequencing input was blood. The receptors originated from a boy aged 5-17 years in good health. Both conserved end residues are part of each CDR3. D genes are given only for firm matches. Part of the rows lack a size; the others show once, few, many or a class for expanded clones.

V gene: TRBV7-9
CDR3 length: 12
D gene: NA
J gene: TRBJ2-7
clone size: NA
CDR3 DNA: TGTGCCAGCAGCTTAGAGGGGAGACTTTCGTACTTC
CDR3 protein: CASSLEGRLSYF

V gene: TRBV5-1
CDR3 length: 15
D gene: NA
J gene: TRBJ1-1
clone size: NA
CDR3 DNA: TGCGCCAGCAGCTTGCGCGCCGGGGGGGGGACTGAAGCTTTCTTT
CDR3 protein: CASSLRAGGGTEAFF

V gene: TRBV27
CDR3 length: 19
D gene: TRBD1
J gene: TRBJ1-2
clone size: NA
CDR3 DNA: TGTGCCAGCAGCGATTTCGCGTTGACAGGGCCAAAGTCTAACTATGGCTACACCTTC
CDR3 protein: CASSDFALTGPKSNYGYTF

V gene: TRBV29-1
CDR3 length: 17
D gene: NA
J gene: TRBJ1-2
clone size: NA
CDR3 DNA: TGCAGCGTTGAAGATCTAAGCCAGGGGAAAACTAACTATGGCTACACCTTC
CDR3 protein: CSVEDLSQGKTNYGYTF

V gene: TRBV20-1
CDR3 length: 13
D gene: TRBD1
J gene: TRBJ2-7
clone size: many
CDR3 DNA: TGCAGTGCTAGTGGACAGGCATCCTACGAGCAGTACTTC
CDR3 protein: CSASGQASYEQYF

V gene: TRBV7-3
CDR3 length: 16
D gene: TRBD2
J gene: TRBJ2-1
clone size: NA
CDR3 DNA: TGTGCCAGCAGCTTAAGAGGAGGGAGGGAGAGAAATGAGCAGTTCTTC
CDR3 protein: CASSLRGGRERNEQFF

V gene: TRBV10-3
CDR3 length: 15
D gene: TRBD2
J gene: TRBJ2-3
clone size: NA
CDR3 DNA: TGTGCCATCAAGGGACTAGCGGGATCGGCAGATACGCAGTATTTT
CDR3 protein: CAIKGLAGSADTQYF

V gene: TRBV18
CDR3 length: 13
D gene: NA
J gene: TRBJ2-5
clone size: NA
CDR3 DNA: TGTGCCAGCTCACCACTAGTTCGAGAGACCCAGTACTTC
CDR3 protein: CASSPLVRETQYF

V gene: TRBV7-7
CDR3 length: 15
D gene: TRBD2
J gene: TRBJ2-5
clone size: NA
CDR3 DNA: TGTGCTAGCAGCTTAGGTCCTAGCGGGGTACAGACCCAGTACTTC
CDR3 protein: CASSLGPSGVQTQYF

V gene: TRBV6-1
CDR3 length: 16
D gene: TRBD2
J gene: TRBJ2-7
clone size: many
CDR3 DNA: TGTGCCAGCAGTCCACGGACTAGCGGGGGTTCCTACGAGCAGTACTTC
CDR3 protein: CASSPRTSGGSYEQYF

V gene: TRBV30
CDR3 length: 12
D gene: TRBD1
J gene: TRBJ2-7
clone size: few
CDR3 DNA: TGTGCCTGGAGCCGGACAGGGTCCGAGCAGTACTTC
CDR3 protein: CAWSRTGSEQYF

V gene: TRBV4-1
CDR3 length: 20
D gene: TRBD2
J gene: TRBJ2-3
clone size: NA
CDR3 DNA: TGCGCCAGCAGCCCCTGGGGGGGACTAGCGGGAGACGGAAGCACAGATACGCAGTATTTT
CDR3 protein: CASSPWGGLAGDGSTDTQYF

V gene: TRBV28
CDR3 length: 15
D gene: NA
J gene: TRBJ2-3
clone size: NA
CDR3 DNA: TGTGCCAGCAGTCCGGGAGAGTTTAGCACAGATACGCAGTATTTT
CDR3 protein: CASSPGEFSTDTQYF

V gene: TRBV3-1
CDR3 length: 15
D gene: NA
J gene: TRBJ1-5
clone size: many
CDR3 DNA: TGTGCCAGCAGCTTGGGAGGAGGGGGCAATCAGCCCCAGCATTTT
CDR3 protein: CASSLGGGGNQPQHF

V gene: TRBV7-8
CDR3 length: 15
D gene: NA
J gene: TRBJ2-3
clone size: few
CDR3 DNA: TGTGCCAGCAGCCCCCGTCCTGACCCCACTAATACGCAGTATTTT
CDR3 protein: CASSPRPDPTNTQYF

V gene: TRBV24-1
CDR3 length: 13
D gene: NA
J gene: TRBJ2-1
clone size: NA
CDR3 DNA: TGTGCCACCGCGGGGAGCTCCTACAATGAGCAGTTCTTC
CDR3 protein: CATAGSSYNEQFF

V gene: TRBV4-1
CDR3 length: 16
D gene: NA
J gene: TRBJ2-1
clone size: NA
CDR3 DNA: TGCGCCAGCAGCCAAGAGATAGGTAGCTCCTACAATGAGCAGTTCTTC
CDR3 protein: CASSQEIGSSYNEQFF

V gene: TRBV9
CDR3 length: 18
D gene: TRBD2
J gene: TRBJ2-1
clone size: few
CDR3 DNA: TGTGCCAGCAGCGCCGAACCCGGGACTAGCGGGGGAGACAATGAGCAGTTCTTC
CDR3 protein: CASSAEPGTSGGDNEQFF

V gene: TRBV5-6
CDR3 length: 16
D gene: TRBD1
J gene: TRBJ2-7
clone size: few
CDR3 DNA: TGTGCCAGCAGCTTGGGGGGACAGGGCCACTCCTACGAGCAGTACTTC
CDR3 protein: CASSLGGQGHSYEQYF

V gene: TRBV20-1
CDR3 length: 13
D gene: NA
J gene: TRBJ2-7
clone size: NA
CDR3 DNA: TGCAGTGCTAGTGAACCAGACACCTACGAGCAGTACTTC
CDR3 protein: CSASEPDTYEQYF

V gene: TRBV7-9
CDR3 length: 17
D gene: NA
J gene: TRBJ1-4
clone size: NA
CDR3 DNA: TGCGCCAGCAGCTTCCTTTATACGGGCTCAACTAATGAAAAACTGTTTTTT
CDR3 protein: CASSFLYTGSTNEKLFF

V gene: TRBV10-3
CDR3 length: 13
D gene: NA
J gene: TRBJ1-1
clone size: NA
CDR3 DNA: TGTGCCATCAGGGGAACACTGAACACTGAAGCTTTCTTT
CDR3 protein: CAIRGTLNTEAFF

V gene: TRBV18
CDR3 length: 15
D gene: TRBD1
J gene: TRBJ2-1
clone size: NA
CDR3 DNA: TGTGCCAGCTCACTAGGACAGGGCCAGGTGAATGAGCAGTTCTTC
CDR3 protein: CASSLGQGQVNEQFF

V gene: TRBV14
CDR3 length: 17
D gene: TRBD2
J gene: TRBJ2-5
clone size: NA
CDR3 DNA: TGTGCCAGCAGCCAAGGGATGACTAGCGGGGGGGCCGAGACCCAGTACTTC
CDR3 protein: CASSQGMTSGGAETQYF

V gene: TRBV7-3
CDR3 length: 15
D gene: NA
J gene: TRBJ1-2
clone size: NA
CDR3 DNA: TGTGCCAGCAGCTTATTGTCAGCCAGGGACTATGGCTACACCTTC
CDR3 protein: CASSLLSARDYGYTF

V gene: TRBV10-3
CDR3 length: 19
D gene: TRBD2
J gene: TRBJ2-1
clone size: few
CDR3 DNA: TGTGCCATCAGGCCGGGACTAGCGGGGGGCCCCAACTCCTACAATGAGCAGTTCTTC
CDR3 protein: CAIRPGLAGGPNSYNEQFF

V gene: TRBV5-1
CDR3 length: 16
D gene: TRBD1
J gene: TRBJ2-1
clone size: NA
CDR3 DNA: TGCGCCAGCCTCCCCGGGACAGGGGGCTCCTACAATGAGCAGTTCTTC
CDR3 protein: CASLPGTGGSYNEQFF

V gene: TRBV20-1
CDR3 length: 14
D gene: TRBD2
J gene: TRBJ2-5
clone size: few
CDR3 DNA: TGCAGTGCTAGAAGCGGGGGTGTATCAGAGACCCAGTACTTC
CDR3 protein: CSARSGGVSETQYF

V gene: TRBV28
CDR3 length: 12
D gene: NA
J gene: TRBJ2-7
clone size: once
CDR3 DNA: TGTGCCAGTAATCCACCGGGGTACGAGCAGTACTTC
CDR3 protein: CASNPPGYEQYF

V gene: TRBV5-5
CDR3 length: 14
D gene: NA
J gene: TRBJ2-7
clone size: few
CDR3 DNA: TGTGCCAGCACCACCCAGTGGAGCTCCTACGAGCAGTACTTC
CDR3 protein: CASTTQWSSYEQYF

V gene: TRBV2
CDR3 length: 14
D gene: NA
J gene: TRBJ2-5
clone size: once
CDR3 DNA: TGTGCCAGCAGCCCGAGGCTAGATGGAGAGACCCAGTACTTC
CDR3 protein: CASSPRLDGETQYF

V gene: TRBV2
CDR3 length: 15
D gene: NA
J gene: TRBJ1-4
clone size: few
CDR3 DNA: TGTGCCAGCAGTGAGCGGGGGCAGGGCCAGGAAAAACTGTTTTTT
CDR3 protein: CASSERGQGQEKLFF

V gene: TRBV5-1
CDR3 length: 14
D gene: TRBD2
J gene: TRBJ2-1
clone size: many
CDR3 DNA: TGCGCCAGCAGCCCAACGGGGGGGTACAATGAGCAGTTCTTC
CDR3 protein: CASSPTGGYNEQFF

V gene: TRBV27
CDR3 length: 14
D gene: TRBD1
J gene: TRBJ1-4
clone size: few
CDR3 DNA: TGTGCCAGCAGTTTCGGGCAGGGGGGGGACAAACTGTTTTTT
CDR3 protein: CASSFGQGGDKLFF

V gene: TRBV6-5
CDR3 length: 15
D gene: TRBD1
J gene: TRBJ2-5
clone size: few
CDR3 DNA: TGTGCCAGCAGTTACTCGGGGACAGGGAAAGAGACCCAGTACTTC
CDR3 protein: CASSYSGTGKETQYF

V gene: TRBV7-2
CDR3 length: 16
D gene: NA
J gene: TRBJ2-2
clone size: NA
CDR3 DNA: TGTGCCAGCAGCTTAAGTCTGCGGGCGAACACCGGGGAGCTGTTTTTT
CDR3 protein: CASSLSLRANTGELFF

V gene: TRBV12-3/TRBV12-4
CDR3 length: 16
D gene: NA
J gene: TRBJ1-5
clone size: NA
CDR3 DNA: TGTGCCAGCAGTTTTACCCCGGGACTCGGAGGGCAGCCCCAGCATTTT
CDR3 protein: CASSFTPGLGGQPQHF

V gene: TRBV2
CDR3 length: 13
D gene: NA
J gene: TRBJ2-4
clone size: NA
CDR3 DNA: TGTGCCAGCAGGGGGGACCCCGTAAACATTCAGTACTTC
CDR3 protein: CASRGDPVNIQYF

V gene: TRBV13
CDR3 length: 18
D gene: NA
J gene: TRBJ2-5
clone size: few
CDR3 DNA: TGTGCCAGCAGCTTTAGGGACTCTAGTTCCTTGTACCAAGAGACCCAGTACTTC
CDR3 protein: CASSFRDSSSLYQETQYF

V gene: TRBV27
CDR3 length: 14
D gene: NA
J gene: TRBJ2-7
clone size: few
CDR3 DNA: TGTGCCAGCACCCTGGTCGGGATCGGCTACGAGCAGTACTTC
CDR3 protein: CASTLVGIGYEQYF